This section outlines one TCR beta chain sequence together with its context. CD8+CD4-CCR7+CD45RA+ cells were sorted as naive CD8 T cells. The data were obtained in a study of molecular identifiers for immune sequencing clone quantification. About the research overall: Replicates split RNA from around 20,000 or 100,000 naive CD8 cells five ways, and the researchers sequenced four portions.

CDR1 and CDR2 (germline): SNHLY, FYNNEI. V lost 0 bases and J lost 6; bases outside the gene matches: 4. This CDR3 has 16 amino acids. TCRdb ran MiXCR on the PCR reads and lists one entry per CDR3 protein. This table has approximately 500,000 distinct CDR3 sequences, around 23% appearing once. The chain links TRBV2 to TRBJ1-4; 10 positions agree with TRBD1. This clonotype was obtained from a human donor in good health. Some libraries in this study had Jurkat cell RNA spiked in. Source material: naive CD8+ T cells from blood, with Jurkat cell RNA spiked in. Subset denoted: FACS-sorted CD8+CD4-CCR7+CD45RA+ naive T cells. The chain's CDR3 is CASSEARQGADEKLFF. DNA for the CDR3: TGTGCCAGCAGTGAAGCTCGACAGGGGGCGGATGAAAAACTGTTTTTT.